This TCR beta chain was sequenced in a study of response to subunit inactivated influenza vaccine. Study-wide results and limits: The authors suggested that few new T cells are recruited per seasonal influenza vaccination.

From the RT-PCR reads, TCRdb called clonotypes with MiXCR, one entry per CDR3 protein. The sample yields approximately 730,000 distinct CDR3 sequences, approximately 15% seen once. As regards this clonotype: Its antigen is not identified.

The sequence was collected from a man aged 50 or older who received an inactivated influenza vaccine. Sequencing used PBMCs from blood, obtained around 15 days before vaccination.

CDR3 sequence (DNA): TGTGCCAGCAGTTCACTAGCGGGAGGTTTCTACGAGCAGTACTTC. Translating gives CASSSLAGGFYEQYF. The J gene is TRBJ2-7, the V gene TRBV6-2 or TRBV6-3; the match to TRBD2 covers 12 bases. Germline values: CDR1 MNHEY, CDR2 SVGEGT. V lost 4 bases to trimming and J lost 3 bases; unmatched junction nucleotides: 4. This CDR3 has 15 amino acids.